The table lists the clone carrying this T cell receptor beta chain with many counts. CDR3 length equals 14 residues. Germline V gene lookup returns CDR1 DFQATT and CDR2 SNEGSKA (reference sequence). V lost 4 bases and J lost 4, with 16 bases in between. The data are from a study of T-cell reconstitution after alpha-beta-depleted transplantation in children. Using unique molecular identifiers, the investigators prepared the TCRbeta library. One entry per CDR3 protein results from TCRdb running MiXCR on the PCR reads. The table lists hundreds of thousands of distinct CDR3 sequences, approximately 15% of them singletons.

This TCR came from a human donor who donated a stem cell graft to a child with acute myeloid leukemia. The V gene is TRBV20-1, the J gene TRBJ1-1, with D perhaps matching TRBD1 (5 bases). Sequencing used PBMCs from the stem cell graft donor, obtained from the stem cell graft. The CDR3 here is CSAIGGRFSTEAFF. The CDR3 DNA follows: TGCAGTGCTATTGGGGGGAGGTTTAGCACTGAAGCTTTCTTT.